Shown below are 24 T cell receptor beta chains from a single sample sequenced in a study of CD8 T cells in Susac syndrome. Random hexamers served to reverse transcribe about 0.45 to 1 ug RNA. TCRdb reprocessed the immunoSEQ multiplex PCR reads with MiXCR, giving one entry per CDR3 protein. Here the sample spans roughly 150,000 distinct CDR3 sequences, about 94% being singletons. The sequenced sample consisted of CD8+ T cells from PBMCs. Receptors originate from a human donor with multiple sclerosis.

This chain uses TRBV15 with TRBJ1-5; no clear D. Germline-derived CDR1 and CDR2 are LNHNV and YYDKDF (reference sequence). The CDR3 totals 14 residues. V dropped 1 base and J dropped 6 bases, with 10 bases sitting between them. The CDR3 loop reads CATSRGSDSQPQHF. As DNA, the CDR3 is TGTGCCACCAGCAGAGGATCGGATTCTCAGCCCCAGCATTTT.

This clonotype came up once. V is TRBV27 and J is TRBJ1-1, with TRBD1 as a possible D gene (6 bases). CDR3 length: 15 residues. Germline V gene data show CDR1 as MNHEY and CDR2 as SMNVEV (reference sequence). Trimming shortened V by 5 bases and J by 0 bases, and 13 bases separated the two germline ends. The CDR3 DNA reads TGTGCCAGCAGTCTTCACACAGGGATGAACACTGAAGCTTTCTTT. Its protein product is CASSLHTGMNTEAFF.

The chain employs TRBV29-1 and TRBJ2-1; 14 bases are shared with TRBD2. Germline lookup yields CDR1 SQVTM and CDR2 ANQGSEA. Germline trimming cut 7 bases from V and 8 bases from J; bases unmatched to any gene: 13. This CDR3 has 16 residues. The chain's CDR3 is CSATGTSGGSADEQFF. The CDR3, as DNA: TGCAGCGCCACCGGGACTAGCGGGGGTTCGGCCGATGAGCAGTTCTTC.

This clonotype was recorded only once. The CDR3 loop reads CASSLETTYEQYF. The CDR3 nucleotides are TGCGCCAGCAGCTTGGAGACAACCTACGAGCAGTACTTC. J is TRBJ2-7 and V is TRBV5-1; no clear D. The CDR3 totals 13 residues. Per the germline V gene, CDR1 is SGHRS and CDR2 is YFSETQ. V lost 0 bases and J 2 bases, leaving 6 bases between the germline ends.

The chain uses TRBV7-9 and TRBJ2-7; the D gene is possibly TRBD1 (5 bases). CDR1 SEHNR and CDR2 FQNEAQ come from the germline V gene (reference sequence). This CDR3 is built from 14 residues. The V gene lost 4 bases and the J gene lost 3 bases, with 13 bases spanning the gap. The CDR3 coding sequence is TGTGCCAGCAGCTCGGACACGTCCCTCTACGAGCAGTACTTC. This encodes CASSSDTSLYEQYF. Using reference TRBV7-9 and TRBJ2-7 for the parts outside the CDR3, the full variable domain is DTGVSQNPRHKITKRGQNVTFRCDPISEHNRLYWYRQTLGQGPEFLTYFQNEAQLEKSRLLSDRFSAERPKGSFSTLEIQRTEQGDSAMYLCASSSDTSLYEQYFGPGTRLTVT.

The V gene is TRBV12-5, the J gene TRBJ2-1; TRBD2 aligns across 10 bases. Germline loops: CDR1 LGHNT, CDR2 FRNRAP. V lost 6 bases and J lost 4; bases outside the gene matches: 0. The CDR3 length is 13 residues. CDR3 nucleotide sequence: TGTGCTAGTGGGACTAGCGGGTACAATGAGCAGTTCTTC. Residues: CASGTSGYNEQFF.

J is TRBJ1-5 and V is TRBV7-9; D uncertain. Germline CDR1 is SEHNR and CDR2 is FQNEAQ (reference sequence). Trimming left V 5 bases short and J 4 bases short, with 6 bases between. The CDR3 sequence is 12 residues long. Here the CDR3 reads CASSHGNQPQHF. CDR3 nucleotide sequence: TGTGCCAGCAGCCATGGGAATCAGCCCCAGCATTTT.

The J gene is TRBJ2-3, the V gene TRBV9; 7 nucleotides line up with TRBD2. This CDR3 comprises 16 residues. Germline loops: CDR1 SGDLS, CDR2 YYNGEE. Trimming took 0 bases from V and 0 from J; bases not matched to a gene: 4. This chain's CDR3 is CASSVVGRGSTDTQYF. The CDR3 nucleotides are TGTGCCAGCAGCGTAGTCGGGCGGGGGAGCACAGATACGCAGTATTTT.

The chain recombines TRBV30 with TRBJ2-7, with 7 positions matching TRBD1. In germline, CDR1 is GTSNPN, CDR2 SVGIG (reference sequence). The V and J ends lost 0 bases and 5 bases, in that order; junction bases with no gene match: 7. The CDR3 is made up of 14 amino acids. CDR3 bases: TGTGCCTGGAGTGTACCCGACAGGGACCACGAGCAGTACTTC. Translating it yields CAWSVPDRDHEQYF.

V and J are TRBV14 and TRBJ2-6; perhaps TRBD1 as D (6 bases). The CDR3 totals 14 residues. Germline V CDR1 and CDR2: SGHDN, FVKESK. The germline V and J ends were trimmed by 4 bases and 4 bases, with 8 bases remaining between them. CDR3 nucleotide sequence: TGTGCCAGCAGCCCAGGGACAGGGGCCAACGTCCTGACTTTC. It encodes CASSPGTGANVLTF.

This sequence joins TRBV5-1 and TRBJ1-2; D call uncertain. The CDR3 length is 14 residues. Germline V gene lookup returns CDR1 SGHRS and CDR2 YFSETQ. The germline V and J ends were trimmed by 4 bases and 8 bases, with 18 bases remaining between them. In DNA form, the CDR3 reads TGCGCCAGCAGCCCCGACCCCGGGAGGTGGGGCTACACCTTC. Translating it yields CASSPDPGRWGYTF.

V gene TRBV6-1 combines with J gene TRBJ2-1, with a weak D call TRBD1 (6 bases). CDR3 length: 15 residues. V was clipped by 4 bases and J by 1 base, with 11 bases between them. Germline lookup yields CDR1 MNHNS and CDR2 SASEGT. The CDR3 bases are TGTGCCAGCAGTGGGGACATGAGTTCCTACAATGAGCAGTTCTTC. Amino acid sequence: CASSGDMSSYNEQFF.

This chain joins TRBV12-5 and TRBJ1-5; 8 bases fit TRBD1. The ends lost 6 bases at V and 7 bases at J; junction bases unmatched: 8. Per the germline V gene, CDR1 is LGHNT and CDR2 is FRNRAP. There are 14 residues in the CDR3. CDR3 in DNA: TGTGCTAGTGGGACAGGGGTCGGGTACCAGCCCCAGCATTTT. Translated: CASGTGVGYQPQHF.

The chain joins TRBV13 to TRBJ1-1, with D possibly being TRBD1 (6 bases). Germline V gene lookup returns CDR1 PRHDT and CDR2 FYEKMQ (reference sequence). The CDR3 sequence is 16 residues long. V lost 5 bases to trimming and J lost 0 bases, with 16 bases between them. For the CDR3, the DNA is TGTGCCAGCAGCCCTGCTAAGGGACAACTGAACACTGAAGCTTTCTTT. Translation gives CASSPAKGQLNTEAFF.

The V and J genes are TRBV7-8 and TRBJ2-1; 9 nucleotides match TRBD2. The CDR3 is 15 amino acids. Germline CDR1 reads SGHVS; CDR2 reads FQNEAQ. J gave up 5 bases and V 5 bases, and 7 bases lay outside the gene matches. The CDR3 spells CASSPGTSYHNEQFF. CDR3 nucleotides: TGTGCCAGCAGCCCCGGGACTAGCTACCACAATGAGCAGTTCTTC.

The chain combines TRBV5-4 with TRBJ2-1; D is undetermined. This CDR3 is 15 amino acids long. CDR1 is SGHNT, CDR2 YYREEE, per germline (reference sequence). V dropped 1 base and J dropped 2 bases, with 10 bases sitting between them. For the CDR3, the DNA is TGTGCCAGCAGCTTGCGCCCCGCCGCCTACAATGAGCAGTTCTTC. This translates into CASSLRPAAYNEQFF.

CDR3 in DNA: TGCGCCAGCAGCCAAGATACCACTAGCGGGGAGACAGATACGCAGTATTTT. Translation gives CASSQDTTSGETDTQYF. The rearrangement uses TRBV4-3 and TRBJ2-3; 10 bases are shared with TRBD2. This CDR3 region has 17 residues. Germline trimming cut 0 bases from V and 3 bases from J; bases unmatched to any gene: 6. Germline V gene sequence: CDR1 LGHNA, CDR2 YSLEER.

The CDR3 DNA sequence: TGTGCCAGCAGCGCCGGGACAGCGTCCTCTGGAAACACCATATATTTT. Translated: CASSAGTASSGNTIYF. The chain recombines TRBV7-2 with TRBJ1-3; 7 nucleotides match TRBD1. CDR1 and CDR2 from the germline V gene are SGHTA and FQGNSA. The CDR3 runs 16 residues. J was trimmed by 0 bases and V by 5 bases; bases with no gene match: 7.

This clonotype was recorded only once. CDR3 sequence (DNA): TGTGCCAGCAGCCAAGACCATGAGCAGTTCTTC. Translation: CASSQDHEQFF. The rearrangement links TRBV3-1 to TRBJ2-1, with D uncertain. The CDR3 length is 11 residues. Germline-derived CDR1 and CDR2 are LGHDT and YNNKEL (reference sequence). V lost 0 bases to trimming and J lost 8 bases, with 2 bases between them.

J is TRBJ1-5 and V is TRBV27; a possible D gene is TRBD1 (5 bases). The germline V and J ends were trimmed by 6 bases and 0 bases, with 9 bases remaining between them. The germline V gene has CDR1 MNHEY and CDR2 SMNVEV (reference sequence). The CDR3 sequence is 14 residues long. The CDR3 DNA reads TGTGCCAGCAGCCCAGGGAGTAGCAATCAGCCCCAGCATTTT. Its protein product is CASSPGSSNQPQHF.

The CDR3, as DNA: TGTGCCAGCAGTTTAACACAGGGGACCTCCTACGAGCAGTACTTC. It translates to CASSLTQGTSYEQYF. The chain uses TRBV27 and TRBJ2-7, with TRBD1 matching over 7 bases. V shed 2 bases and J 0 bases; nucleotides not matched to a gene: 4. The CDR3 extends over 15 amino acids. Germline assignment: CDR1 MNHEY and CDR2 SMNVEV (reference sequence).

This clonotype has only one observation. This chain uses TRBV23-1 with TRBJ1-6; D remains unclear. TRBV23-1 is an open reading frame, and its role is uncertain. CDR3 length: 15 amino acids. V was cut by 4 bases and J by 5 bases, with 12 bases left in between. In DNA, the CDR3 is TGCGCCAGCAGTCCCCCCGCGGATGATAATTCACCCCTCCACTTT. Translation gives CASSPPADDNSPLHF.

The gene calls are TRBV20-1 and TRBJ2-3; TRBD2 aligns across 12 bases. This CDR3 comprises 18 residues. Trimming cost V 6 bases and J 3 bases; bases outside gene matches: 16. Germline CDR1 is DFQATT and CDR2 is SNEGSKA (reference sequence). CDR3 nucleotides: TGCAGTGCCGGCGGTGGACTAGCGGGGCTGGGAGGGACAGATACGCAGTATTTT. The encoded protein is CSAGGGLAGLGGTDTQYF.

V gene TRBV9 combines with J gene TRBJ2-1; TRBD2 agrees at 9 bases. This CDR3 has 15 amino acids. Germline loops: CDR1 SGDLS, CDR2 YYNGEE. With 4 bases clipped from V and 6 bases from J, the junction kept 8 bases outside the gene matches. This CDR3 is CASSLERGAVNEQFF. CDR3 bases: TGTGCCAGCAGCCTTGAGCGGGGGGCGGTCAATGAGCAGTTCTTC.